This T cell receptor (beta chain) was found in a study of CD8+CD57+ T cells in acquired aplastic anemia. For the study at large: Sorted CD4+ and CD8+ cells yielded about 2.9 ug of DNA on average. The average read count for CD4+ cells in healthy donors was some 11 million.

TCR beta VDJ and CDR3 profiles were obtained from a genomic DNA template. Via MiXCR, TCRdb re-called the reads, giving one row per CDR3 protein. Of a few hundred thousand distinct CDR3 sequences listed, approximately 60% are singletons. On this clonotype itself: Its antigen is as yet unknown.

The CDR3 spans 16 residues. Trimming stripped 5 bases from V and 0 bases from J, with 14 bases between. CDR1 and CDR2 from the germline V gene are SGHVS and FQNEAQ. Study-level points and caveats: No significant difference in CD8+ Simpson's diversity was found between patients and controls.

The sequencing sample was made of sorted CD4+, CD8+, or CD8+CD57+ T cells (not recorded which) from PBMCs. The chain recombines TRBV7-8 with TRBJ2-1; D is undetermined. The sequence was obtained from a human donor in good health. The CDR3 sequence: CASSLDGPYSYNEQFF. The CDR3 DNA sequence: TGTGCCAGCAGCCTAGACGGGCCATACTCCTACAATGAGCAGTTCTTC.